This T cell receptor beta chain comes out of a study of identifying expanded T cells in peripheral blood. Trimming left V 1 base short and J 4 bases short, with 8 bases between. The CDR3 runs 14 residues. CDR1 is MNHEY and CDR2 is SVGAGI in the germline V gene. Study findings and constraints: Clone count variance between roughly 2-week samples rose with total template count. Technical replicates showed approximately 1.2 changed clones; two weeks 15 to 20; four weeks 19.

TCRdb's copy holds only in-frame clones and misses some; the assay was immunoSEQ multiplex PCR. Of some 120,000 clones in the sample, roughly 80% were seen once. Healthy donors had no documented immune events, such as infections, while sampled. A note on this clone: Its target is unknown.

The sequencing input was blood. The V call is TRBV6-5, the J call TRBJ1-5; D is uncertain. The sequence was collected from a person aged 18 to 75 in good health. In nucleotides, the CDR3 is TGTGCCAGCAGTTACTTCGATACTAATCAGCCCCAGCATTTT. Its translation is CASSYFDTNQPQHF.